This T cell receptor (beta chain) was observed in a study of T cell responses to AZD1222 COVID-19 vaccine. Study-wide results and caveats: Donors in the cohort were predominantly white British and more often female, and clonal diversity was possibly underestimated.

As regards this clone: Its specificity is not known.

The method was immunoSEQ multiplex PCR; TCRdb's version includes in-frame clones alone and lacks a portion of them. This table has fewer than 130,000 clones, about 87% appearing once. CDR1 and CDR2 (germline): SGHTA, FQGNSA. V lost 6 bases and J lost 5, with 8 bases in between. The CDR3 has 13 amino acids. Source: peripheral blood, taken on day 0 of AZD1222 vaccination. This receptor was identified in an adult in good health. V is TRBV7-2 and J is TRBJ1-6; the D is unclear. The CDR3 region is CASRLENNSPLHF. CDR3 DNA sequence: TGTGCCAGCAGATTGGAGAATAATTCACCCCTCCACTTT.